The 3 T cell receptor beta chains below were found in one sample sequenced in a study of CD8 T cells in Susac syndrome. An amount of RNA that ranged from roughly 0.45 to 1 ug was reverse transcribed with random hexamers. Each CDR3 protein gets one entry after TCRdb re-called the immunoSEQ multiplex PCR reads with MiXCR. This sample has about 180,000 distinct CDR3 sequences, with approximately 96% found just once. Sequencing input: CD4+ T cells from PBMCs. Source of these receptors: a human donor with multiple sclerosis.

V and J are TRBV10-3 and TRBJ2-7; D is undetermined. The CDR3 is 11 amino acids. V shed 4 bases and J shed 2 bases, with 3 bases lying between them. Germline V gene data show CDR1 as ENHRY and CDR2 as SYGVKD. CDR3 coding DNA: TGTGCCATCAGTGGAACCTACGAGCAGTACTTC. Amino acid sequence: CAISGTYEQYF.

The chain joins TRBV5-1 to TRBJ2-7; the D gene could be TRBD1 or TRBD2 (5 bases each). Per the germline V gene, CDR1 is SGHRS and CDR2 is YFSETQ. This CDR3 is built from 13 residues. V lost 5 bases and J lost 0, with 9 bases in between. The CDR3 sequence is CASSRDASYEQYF. The CDR3 region has the DNA TGCGCCAGCAGTCGGGACGCCTCCTACGAGCAGTACTTC.

CDR3 in amino acids: CSATYRQGNTEAFF. Here the CDR3 DNA reads TGCAGTGCTACCTACCGACAGGGGAACACTGAAGCTTTCTTT. The chain has TRBV20-1 and TRBJ1-1; 7 bases fit TRBD1. J was trimmed by 1 base and V by 4 bases; bases with no gene match: 6. In germline, CDR1 is DFQATT, CDR2 SNEGSKA (reference sequence). CDR3 length: 14 residues.